This TCR beta chain was profiled in a study of T cells in Graves' hyperthyroidism and ophthalmopathy. Across the whole study: The blood sample was taken at first diagnosis, before treatment began. Findings and caveats of the study: The majority of expanded thyroid clonotypes above 0.001 also appeared in blood.

In germline, CDR1 is SGHVS, CDR2 FNYEAQ. V was shortened by 0 bases and J by 2 bases, with 9 bases between the two germline ends. This CDR3 comprises 15 residues. Those with hyperthyroidism were 18 to 65 years old, newly diagnosed, and ill for under 2 months. The study based diagnoses on clinical symptoms, serum thyroxine and TRAb, thyroid ultrasound and orbital computed tomography. TCR beta CDR3 regions were amplified from RNA transcripts. A first-round RT-PCR of the TCR CDR3 used the HTBI primer set. TCRdb used MiXCR to reprocess the multiplex PCR reads, holding one entry per CDR3 protein. Among around 350,000 distinct CDR3 sequences, about a sixth were seen once, and the ten largest hold roughly 35%. As to this clonotype: Its specificity is not known.

This TCR derives from a woman in her 30s with Graves' hyperthyroidism that later progressed to Graves' ophthalmopathy. V usage is TRBV7-6 and J usage is TRBJ2-3; D gene unclear. The sample comprised blood. CDR3 region: CASSLAHSPTDTQYF. CDR3 in DNA: TGTGCCAGCAGCTTAGCGCACAGTCCCACAGATACGCAGTATTTT.